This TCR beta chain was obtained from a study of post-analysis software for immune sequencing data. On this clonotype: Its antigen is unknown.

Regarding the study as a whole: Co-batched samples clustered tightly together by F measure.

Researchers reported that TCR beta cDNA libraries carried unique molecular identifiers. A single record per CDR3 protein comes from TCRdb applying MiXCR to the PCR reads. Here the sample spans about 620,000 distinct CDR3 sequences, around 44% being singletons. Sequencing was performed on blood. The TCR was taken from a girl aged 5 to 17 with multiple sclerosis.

DNA of the CDR3: TGCAGTGCCGCCGGGACAGGGTCTTATGGTGAAGCTTTCTTT. It codes for CSAAGTGSYGEAFF. The chain joins TRBV20-1 to TRBJ1-1, with 9 bases identical to TRBD1. Germline assignment: CDR1 DFQATT and CDR2 SNEGSKA (reference sequence). The CDR3 runs 14 residues. The V gene end was trimmed by 6 bases and the J gene end by 7 bases; junction bases not matched to a gene: 12.